The rows below give T cell receptor beta chains drawn from one sample of a study of control samples from healthy donors and cancer patients. Sequencing used immunoSEQ multiplex PCR; TCRdb keeps in-frame clones, though not all of them. The sample lists about 190,000 clones; approximately 90% were seen once. Sequencing input: blood. Receptors were obtained from a man aged 30 to 45 in good health. Both conserved end residues are part of each CDR3. The D gene is left open where the match is weak. Some rows mark clone size as missing; the rest say once, few, many or name a class of expanded clone.

clone size	V gene	D gene	J gene	CDR3 DNA	CDR3 protein
-	TRBV27	TRBD1	TRBJ1-6	TGTGCCAGCAGTTTCGACAGGGTGGGGGATAATTCACCCCTCCACTTT	CASSFDRVGDNSPLHF
-	TRBV6-1	-	TRBJ2-3	TGTGCCAGCAGTGAAGAGGGTAGCTGGGATACGCAGTATTTT	CASSEEGSWDTQYF
-	TRBV19	-	TRBJ1-2	TGTGCCAGTAGTATTGAGGGGCCCTATGGCTACACCTTC	CASSIEGPYGYTF
-	TRBV29-1	TRBD1	TRBJ2-7	TGCAGCGTTGAAGAGGCAGGACAGGGGACGTACGAGCAGTACTTC	CSVEEAGQGTYEQYF
once	TRBV6-5	-	TRBJ1-5	TGTGCCAGCGACTTGGGGGTAAGCAATCAGCCCCAGCATTTT	CASDLGVSNQPQHF
-	TRBV18	-	TRBJ1-6	TGTGCCAGCTCACCATCGGGGGGGCGCAGCGCACCCCTCCACTTT	CASSPSGGRSAPLHF
-	TRBV21-1	-	TRBJ2-2	TGTGCCAGCAGCAAAGCCACAGGGGATGCCGGGGAGCTGTTTTTT	CASSKATGDAGELFF
-	TRBV18	-	TRBJ1-5	TGTGCCAGCTCACGAGGGTCTGATCAGCCCCAGCATTTT	CASSRGSDQPQHF
-	TRBV20-1	-	TRBJ1-2	TGCAGTGCTAGAGAGGGGCGGGGCTACACCTTC	CSAREGRGYTF
-	TRBV6-6	TRBD1	TRBJ1-2	TGTGCCAGCAGTTACCCGGGCAGGGGGTCTAACTATGGCTACACCTTC	CASSYPGRGSNYGYTF
-	TRBV5-6	-	TRBJ1-2	TGTGCCAGCATCTTGTTCAGGGGCTATGGCTACACCTTC	CASILFRGYGYTF
-	TRBV7-2	TRBD2	TRBJ2-7	TGTGCCAGCAGCCCCGGGACTAGCGCCTACTACGAGCAGTACTTC	CASSPGTSAYYEQYF
once	TRBV5-1	-	TRBJ1-5	TGCGCCAGCCGCCGGGACCCCAATCAGCCCCAGCATTTT	CASRRDPNQPQHF
-	TRBV2	-	TRBJ2-7	TGTGCCAGCAGTGTCGTACAGTACCTTTACGAGCAGTACTTC	CASSVVQYLYEQYF
-	TRBV12-5	-	TRBJ1-1	TGTGCTAGTGGTACGACAAATATGAACACTGAAGCTTTCTTT	CASGTTNMNTEAFF
-	TRBV4-1	-	TRBJ1-2	TGCGCCAGCAGCCGCGATATCCGGGCCTTGGGCTATGGCTACACCTTC	CASSRDIRALGYGYTF
-	TRBV7-8	-	TRBJ1-3	TGTGCCAGCAGCTTTCTAAGCTCTGGAAACACCATATATTTT	CASSFLSSGNTIYF